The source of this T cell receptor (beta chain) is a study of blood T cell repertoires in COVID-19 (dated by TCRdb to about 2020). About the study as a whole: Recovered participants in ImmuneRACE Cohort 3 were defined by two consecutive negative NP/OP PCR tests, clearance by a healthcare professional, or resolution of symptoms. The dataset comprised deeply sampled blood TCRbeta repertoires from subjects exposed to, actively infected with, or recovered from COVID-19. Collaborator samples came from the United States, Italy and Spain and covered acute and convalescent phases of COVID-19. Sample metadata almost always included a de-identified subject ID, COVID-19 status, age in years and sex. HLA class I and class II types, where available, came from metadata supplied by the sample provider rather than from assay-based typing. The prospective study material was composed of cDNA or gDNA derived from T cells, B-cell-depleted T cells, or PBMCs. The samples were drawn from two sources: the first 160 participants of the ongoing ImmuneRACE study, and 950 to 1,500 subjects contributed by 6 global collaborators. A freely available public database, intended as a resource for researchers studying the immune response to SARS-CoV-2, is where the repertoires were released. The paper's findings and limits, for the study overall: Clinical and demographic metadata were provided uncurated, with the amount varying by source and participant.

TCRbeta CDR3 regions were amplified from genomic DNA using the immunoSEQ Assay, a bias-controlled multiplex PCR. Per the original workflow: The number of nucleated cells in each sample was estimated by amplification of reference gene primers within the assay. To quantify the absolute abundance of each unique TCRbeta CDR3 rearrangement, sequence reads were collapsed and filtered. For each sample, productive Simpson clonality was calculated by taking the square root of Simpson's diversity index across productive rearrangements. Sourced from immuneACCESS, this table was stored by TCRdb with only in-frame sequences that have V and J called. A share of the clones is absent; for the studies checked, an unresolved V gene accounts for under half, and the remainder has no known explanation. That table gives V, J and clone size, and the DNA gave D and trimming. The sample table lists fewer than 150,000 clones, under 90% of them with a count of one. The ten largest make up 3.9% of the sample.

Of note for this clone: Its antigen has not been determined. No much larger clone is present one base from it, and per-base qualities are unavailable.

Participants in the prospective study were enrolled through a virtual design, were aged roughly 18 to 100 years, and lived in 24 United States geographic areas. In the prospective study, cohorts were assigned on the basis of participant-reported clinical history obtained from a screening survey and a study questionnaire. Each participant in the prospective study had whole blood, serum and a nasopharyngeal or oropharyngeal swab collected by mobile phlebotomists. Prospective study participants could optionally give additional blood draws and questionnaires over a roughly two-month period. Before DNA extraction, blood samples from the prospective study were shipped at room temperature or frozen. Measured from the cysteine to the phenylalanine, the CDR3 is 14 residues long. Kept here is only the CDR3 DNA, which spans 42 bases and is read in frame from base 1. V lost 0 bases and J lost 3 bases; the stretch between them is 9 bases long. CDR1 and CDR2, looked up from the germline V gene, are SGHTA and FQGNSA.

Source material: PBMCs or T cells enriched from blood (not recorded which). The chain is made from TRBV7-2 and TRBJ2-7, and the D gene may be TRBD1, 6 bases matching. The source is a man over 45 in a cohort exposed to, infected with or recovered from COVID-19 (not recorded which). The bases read TGTGCCAGCAGCTTAGCGGGGGCAGTCTACGAGCAGTACTTC. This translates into CASSLAGAVYEQYF.